These 14 T cell receptor beta chains were all obtained from the same sample, sequenced in a study of preoperative IRX-2 immunotherapy in early breast cancer. Sequencing was performed with immunoSEQ multiplex PCR; in TCRdb, only in-frame clones are kept and a portion is missing. The sample has approximately 2,100 clones; about 64% are singletons. As to treatment: preoperative locoregional IRX-2 cytokine immunotherapy. Sequenced material: tumor tissue, taken before IRX-2 immunotherapy. The receptors stem from a human donor with breast cancer.

This clone was observed a few times. V gene TRBV19 combines with J gene TRBJ1-1; D uncertain. Trimming took off 5 bases at V and 0 bases at J, with 7 bases between the two ends. The CDR3 is 13 amino acids. Germline V gene sequence: CDR1 LNHDA, CDR2 SQIVND (reference sequence). The CDR3 here is CASSGVLNTEAFF. In DNA form, the CDR3 reads TGTGCCAGTAGTGGGGTCTTGAACACTGAAGCTTTCTTT.

The chain links TRBV11-3 to TRBJ2-1; no reliable D call. The CDR3 runs 15 residues. Trimming removed 3 bases at V and 0 bases at J, with 9 bases between. Germline V CDR1 and CDR2: SGHNT, YENEEA. The chain's CDR3 is CASSFGISSYNEQFF. CDR3 coding DNA: TGTGCCAGCAGCTTCGGCATCAGCTCCTACAATGAGCAGTTCTTC. The full variable domain, rest sourced from reference TRBV11-3 and TRBJ2-1, is EAGVVQSPRYKIIEKKQPVAFWCNPISGHNTLYWYLQNLGQGPELLIRYENEEAVDDSQLPKDRFSAERLKGVDSTLKIQPAELGDSAVYLCASSFGISSYNEQFFGPGTRLTVL.

The gene calls are TRBV19 and TRBJ1-1; unclear D gene. V shed 10 bases and J shed 1 base, with 10 bases lying between them. This CDR3 spans 12 amino acids. The germline gives CDR1 LNHDA, CDR2 SQIVND (reference sequence). The CDR3: CATRQENTEAFF. The CDR3 DNA sequence: TGTGCCACTCGGCAGGAGAACACTGAAGCTTTCTTT.

The sample holds a few counts of this clone. This chain links TRBV15 with TRBJ1-1; possibly TRBD1 for D (6 bases). The V end lost 2 bases, the J end lost 3 bases, and 13 bases lay between the germline ends. Germline lookup yields CDR1 LNHNV and CDR2 YYDKDF (reference sequence). This CDR3 comprises 15 residues. This CDR3 reads CATSRPTGQYTEAFF. CDR3 nucleotides: TGTGCCACCAGCAGACCCACCGGACAGTACACTGAAGCTTTCTTT.

The CDR3 here is CASSQDLSPGAFF. CDR3 nucleotides: TGTGCCAGCAGCCAAGATCTTAGCCCCGGAGCTTTCTTT. The chain combines TRBV14 with TRBJ1-1, with unresolved D. CDR3 size: 13 residues. Germline V gene data show CDR1 as SGHDN and CDR2 as FVKESK. Trimming cost V 0 bases and J 10 bases, with 12 bases left between them.

The J gene is TRBJ1-6, the V gene TRBV18; D uncertain. This CDR3 spans 15 amino acids. Trimming stripped 3 bases from V and 6 bases from J, with 12 bases between. Germline lookup yields CDR1 KGHSH and CDR2 LQKENI. CDR3 nucleotide sequence: TGTGCCAGCTCACCGAACGCACCACCTAATTCACCCCTCCACTTT. Translated, it gives CASSPNAPPNSPLHF.

The chain is built from TRBV11-3 and TRBJ1-5; no firm D call. From germline, CDR1 is SGHNT and CDR2 YENEEA. Trimming removed 5 bases at V and 3 bases at J, with 20 bases between. The CDR3 has 17 residues. DNA for the CDR3: TGTGCCAGCAGCCCCTTAAGCGGGAGTACTACCAATCAGCCCCAGCATTTT. This gives the protein CASSPLSGSTTNQPQHF.

The J gene is TRBJ2-2, the V gene TRBV6-8, with 12 bases matching TRBD2. The CDR3 loop spans 18 amino acids. V lost 7 bases, J lost 4 bases, and 13 bases stayed unmatched. From germline, CDR1 is MNHGY and CDR2 SAAAGT. The DNA of the CDR3 is TGTGCCAGCAAACGACTAGCGGGGGTTTCAATTACCACCGGGGAGCTGTTTTTT. It yields the protein CASKRLAGVSITTGELFF.

The genes are TRBV5-1 and TRBJ1-1; 10 positions match TRBD1. This CDR3 is 15 amino acids long. Germline trimming cut 4 bases from V and 3 bases from J; bases unmatched to any gene: 6. CDR1 and CDR2 (germline): SGHRS, YFSETQ. CDR3 sequence reads: CASSRWTGGHTEAFF. The DNA of the CDR3 is TGCGCCAGCAGCCGATGGACAGGGGGGCACACTGAAGCTTTCTTT.

The genes are TRBV19 and TRBJ1-1; D not resolved. Trimming removed 1 base at V and 3 bases at J, with 9 bases between. This CDR3 region has 14 residues. CDR1 and CDR2 (germline): LNHDA, SQIVND (reference sequence). The CDR3 is CASSIAGSHTEAFF. CDR3 DNA: TGTGCCAGTAGTATAGCCGGGAGCCACACTGAAGCTTTCTTT. Drawing the rest from reference TRBV19 and TRBJ1-1, the complete variable domain is DGGITQSPKYLFRKEGQNVTLSCEQNLNHDAMYWYRQDPGQGLRLIYYSQIVNDFQKGDIAEGYSVSREKKESFPLTVTSAQKNPTAFYLCASSIAGSHTEAFFGQGTRLTVV.

J is TRBJ2-7 and V is TRBV6-8; 7 nucleotides align to TRBD2. Germline V lookup: CDR1 MNHGY, CDR2 SAAAGT. The J segment lost 6 bases and the V segment lost 5 bases, leaving 7 bases of the junction unmatched. This CDR3 is 13 amino acids long. CDR3 sequence (DNA): TGTGCCAGCAGTGCGTTCGGGGGGAGCGAGCAGTACGTC. This sequence encodes CASSAFGGSEQYV.

This chain links TRBV28 with TRBJ1-2; no clear D gene. Germline V lookup: CDR1 MDHEN, CDR2 SYDVKM. This CDR3 comprises 12 residues. V lost 5 bases and J 4 bases, leaving 8 bases between the germline ends. The CDR3 here is CASSTGPYGYTF. The CDR3, as DNA: TGTGCCAGCAGTACCGGGCCCTATGGCTACACCTTC.

V gene TRBV19 combines with J gene TRBJ1-1; tentatively, D is TRBD1 (5 bases). The germline V gene has CDR1 LNHDA and CDR2 SQIVND (reference sequence). The CDR3 runs 13 residues. With 0 bases removed from V and 10 bases from J, the gap between germline ends came to 12 bases. CDR3 loop: CASSIDRRGLAFF. CDR3 DNA sequence: TGTGCCAGTAGTATAGATCGTAGGGGTTTAGCTTTCTTT.

The CDR3 region is CASSTIPSGWGSSYNEQFF. The CDR3 bases are TGTGCCAGTAGTACAATCCCCTCCGGGTGGGGGAGCTCCTACAATGAGCAGTTCTTC. The chain combines TRBV19 with TRBJ2-1; either TRBD1 or TRBD2 may fit D (5 bases each). This CDR3 spans 19 amino acids. CDR1 is LNHDA, CDR2 SQIVND, per germline (reference sequence). Trimming removed 4 bases at V and 0 bases at J, with 22 bases between.